This T cell receptor beta chain was captured in a study of cytomegalovirus exposure and HLA in healthy donors. Notes on the study in general: Among donors in an Asian-associated ancestry cluster, a later analysis reportedly found fewer N-insertions than the roughly 610-donor mean. Most of the CMV-associated TCR beta chains (in a later analysis) appeared to be HLA-restricted. TCR beta chains numbering 164 were designated cytomegalovirus-associated. Immune exposure information comprised only CMV serostatus.

The CDR3 spans 14 residues. V lost 0 bases to trimming and J lost 7 bases, with 10 bases between them. Germline loops: CDR1 LNHDA, CDR2 SQIVND (reference sequence). In the case of this clone: Its antigen is undetermined.

This PCR relied on a set of 60 Vbeta primers and 13 Jbeta primers. The data were produced by immunoSEQ multiplex PCR, yet TCRdb's version contains in-frame clones alone and is incomplete. The sample holds 85,000 to 90,000 clones. V usage is TRBV19 and J usage is TRBJ1-5; the D gene is possibly TRBD1 (5 bases). The receptor was derived from a man aged 50 to 59 in good health and CMV-seropositive. Sequencing was done on a sample of PBMCs. In DNA form, the CDR3 reads TGTGCCAGTAGTATAGAGAAGGAGGGGCAGCCCCAGCATTTT. Its translation: CASSIEKEGQPQHF.